This is a list of T cell receptor beta chains from one sample in a study of beta chain features in type 1 diabetes. Clones were sequenced by immunoSEQ multiplex PCR, and TCRdb holds only the in-frame ones, with some missing. The sample carries about 160,000 clones, about 7.3% recorded once. The sample taken for sequencing was central memory CD4+ T cells from blood. Receptor source: a man younger than 30 in good health. Each CDR3 is given without its conserved first and last residue.

V gene,J gene,CDR3 protein
TRBV29-1,TRBJ1-1,SVAAGTGNTEAF
TRBV12-5,TRBJ2-1,ASGLRTGGYNEQF
TRBV28,TRBJ2-5,ASSAGQIQETQY
TRBV6-5,TRBJ1-6,ASGPRGISPLH
TRBV5-1,.,ASSRWTGRDEQY
TRBV7-2,TRBJ1-1,ASSLGQGDPEAF
TRBV5-1,TRBJ2-1,ASSLGPGGLNNEQF
TRBV27,TRBJ2-7,ASSLRWASTSTAYEQY
TRBV28,.,ASATSGILSEQY
TRBV7-8,TRBJ2-4,ASSLGPGKY
TRBV6-6,TRBJ2-5,ASSYKLAGGETQY
TRBV30,TRBJ2-5,AWSVLEVRETQY
TRBV7-8,TRBJ1-1,ASSSGTGGTEAF
TRBV6-1,TRBJ1-5,ASTWGGSNQPQH
TRBV29-1,TRBJ1-1,SVTTGGANTEAF
TRBV30,TRBJ1-1,AWSVDSMNTEAF
TRBV4-1,TRBJ2-2,ASSQDRRRLAGNTGELF
TRBV12-5,TRBJ1-1,ASGRQGGEAF
TRBV13,TRBJ1-4,ASSADRQGTTELF
TRBV11-2,TRBJ2-1,ASSLVRNEQF
TRBV7-2,TRBJ2-7,ASGHSSYEQY
TRBV14,TRBJ2-6,ASSHSAGANVLT
TRBV10-3,TRBJ2-1,AISRTSGGLHNEQF
TRBV6-1,TRBJ2-1,AGASSYNEQF
TRBV4-2,TRBJ1-6,ASSQDQQGARGSPLH
TRBV5-1,TRBJ2-7,ASSLEGRMTDEQY
TRBV28,TRBJ2-3,ASSLIVSDYFTDTQY
TRBV7-2,TRBJ2-7,ASGGASYEQY
TRBV7-9,TRBJ2-1,ASSLGGLGYNEQF
TRBV7-2,TRBJ1-5,ASSLVTGGNQPQH
TRBV5-1,TRBJ2-3,ASSLGQSGTSGSATQY
TRBV7-9,TRBJ2-7,ASSKTRQRSYEQY
TRBV5-1,TRBJ2-3,ASSFNPGLAGGGGTDTQY
TRBV6-5,TRBJ1-5,ASSAGRNSNQPQH
TRBV11-1,TRBJ2-1,ASSLGRSSYNEQF
TRBV11-1,TRBJ2-1,ASSLDRREF
TRBV7-9,TRBJ1-1,ASLGQSNTEAF
TRBV4-2,TRBJ1-5,ASRGGGGGQPQH
TRBV6-6,TRBJ2-2,AGARDSRAGELF
TRBV5-1,TRBJ1-1,ASKLRQGMNTEAF
TRBV27,TRBJ2-3,ASSPQGARGDTQY
TRBV9,TRBJ2-1,ASSAWGLAVHEQF
TRBV7-2,TRBJ2-3,ASSVTGGADTQY
TRBV30,TRBJ2-3,AWSGGDTQY